What follows describes a single TCR beta chain. The antigen is undetermined. Here immunoSEQ multiplex PCR was the method, and the copy in TCRdb shows in-frame clones only, minus some. The sample yields about 1.9 million clones, about 94% seen once. CD45RO-negative CD8 cells positively selected for CCR7 made up the naive population, which excluded terminally differentiated effector memory CD45RA+ cells. The source of the sample is a study of shared clonotypes between healthy human individuals. The overall study: Researchers assigned three CD4 naive, three CD4 memory, two CD8 naive and one CD8 memory plate to each donor. Study findings and constraints: Memory subsets generally showed lower estimated richness than naive subsets. The study found about 5.1% of naive CD4 clonotypes shared across a few donors.

Germline V gene data show CDR1 as MDHEN and CDR2 as SYDVKM. With V trimmed by 5 bases and J by 6 bases, 6 bases remained unmatched. The CDR3 runs to 14 residues. The receptor comes from a young man in good health. Some clones in this sample may be carry-over from other donors' samples. Sequenced: naive CD8+ T cells from PBMCs. This chain links TRBV28 with TRBJ2-5; 10 bases are a match to TRBD2. In nucleotides, the CDR3 is TGTGCCAGCAGTACCCTAGCGGGAGTACAGACCCAGTACTTC. Translation: CASSTLAGVQTQYF.